This T cell receptor (beta chain) emerged from a study of response to subunit inactivated influenza vaccine. Study conclusions and caveats: Only a handful of new T cells, the authors suggested, are recruited with each seasonal influenza vaccination.

V dropped 6 bases and J dropped 2; count of bases not matched to a gene: 6. Germline V gene sequence: CDR1 SQVTM, CDR2 ANQGSEA. The CDR3 has 15 residues. This clonotype was found a few times. Its antigen is still unknown. TCRdb used MiXCR to reprocess the RT-PCR reads, holding one entry per CDR3 protein. The repertoire holds fewer than 750,000 distinct CDR3 sequences, with around 13% as singletons. The sequence derives from a man aged 45-65 years who received an inactivated influenza vaccine. The chain has TRBV29-1 and TRBJ2-3; 12 bases map to TRBD2. The specimen was PBMCs from blood, collected about 13 days after vaccination. CDR3 DNA: TGCAGCGTCGCGACTAGCGGGAGCTCCACAGATACGCAGTATTTT. The encoded protein is CSVATSGSSTDTQYF.